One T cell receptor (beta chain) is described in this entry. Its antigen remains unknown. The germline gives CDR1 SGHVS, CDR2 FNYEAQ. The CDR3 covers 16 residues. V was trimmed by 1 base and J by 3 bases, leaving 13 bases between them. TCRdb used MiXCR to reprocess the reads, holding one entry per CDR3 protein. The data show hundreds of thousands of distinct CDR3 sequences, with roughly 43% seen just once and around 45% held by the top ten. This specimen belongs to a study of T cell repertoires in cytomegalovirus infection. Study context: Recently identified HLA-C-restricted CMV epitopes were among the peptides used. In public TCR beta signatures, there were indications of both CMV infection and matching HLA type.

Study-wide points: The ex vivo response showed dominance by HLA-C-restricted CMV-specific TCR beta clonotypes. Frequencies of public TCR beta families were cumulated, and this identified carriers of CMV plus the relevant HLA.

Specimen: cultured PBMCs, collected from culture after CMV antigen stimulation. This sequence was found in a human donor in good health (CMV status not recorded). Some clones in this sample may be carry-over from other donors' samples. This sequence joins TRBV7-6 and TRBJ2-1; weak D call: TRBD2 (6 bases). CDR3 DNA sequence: TGTGCCAGCAGCTTAGATACGGGACTTGTCTACAATGAGCAGTTCTTC. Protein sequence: CASSLDTGLVYNEQFF.